Detailed here is one T cell receptor beta chain. This sample is part of a study of PD-L1 blockade in urothelial cancer. Study as a whole: Dosed intravenously at 1,200 mg every 3 weeks, atezolizumab was initiated by patients around 2014. Once treatment had started, blood was analyzed at 3 weeks (second dose) and again at 6 weeks.

Sequenced by immunoSEQ multiplex PCR; TCRdb stores in-frame clones only, minus some. The repertoire holds fewer than 50,000 clones, less than 85% seen once, with 10% in the top ten. Time point of the sample: pretreatment peripheral blood. Patients each gave 1 to 8 samples, pretreatment and on-treatment. The CDR3 runs to 15 residues. V was trimmed by 0 bases and J by 5 bases, leaving 13 bases between them. Germline V gene sequence: CDR1 LGHNA, CDR2 YNFKEQ. The V call is TRBV4-2, the J call TRBJ1-1; D not certain. Sequenced here: PBMCs, sampled around atezolizumab (anti-PD-L1) treatment. The TCR was taken from a man between 65 and 80 years old with urothelial cancer. CDR3 region: CASSQDYHPGTEAFF. CDR3 DNA: TGTGCCAGCAGCCAAGATTATCACCCGGGGACTGAAGCTTTCTTT.